Described below is a single T cell receptor (beta chain) sequence and its context. V gave up 3 bases and J gave up 0 bases; unmatched junction bases: 6. Germline V gene lookup returns CDR1 SGHTA and CDR2 FQGNSA. The CDR3 is 18 amino acids. The record originates from a study of T-cell memory formation after mild COVID-19. TCRdb reprocessed the 5' RACE reads via MiXCR and lists one record per CDR3 protein. The data show 250,000 to 300,000 distinct CDR3 sequences, with over 7% seen just once and approximately 22% held by the top ten. Sequenced input: PBMCs or a T cell subset sorted from them (not recorded which). This TCR came from a man between 18 and 35 years old who had mild COVID-19 (a few samples of this study predate the infection). Cell type and time point are not known. The chain couples TRBV7-2 to TRBJ2-2, with 11 positions matching TRBD1. As DNA, the CDR3 is TGTGCCAGCAGCTTTGGGAGGACAGGGGGCGCGAACACCGGGGAGCTGTTTTTT. It codes for CASSFGRTGGANTGELFF.